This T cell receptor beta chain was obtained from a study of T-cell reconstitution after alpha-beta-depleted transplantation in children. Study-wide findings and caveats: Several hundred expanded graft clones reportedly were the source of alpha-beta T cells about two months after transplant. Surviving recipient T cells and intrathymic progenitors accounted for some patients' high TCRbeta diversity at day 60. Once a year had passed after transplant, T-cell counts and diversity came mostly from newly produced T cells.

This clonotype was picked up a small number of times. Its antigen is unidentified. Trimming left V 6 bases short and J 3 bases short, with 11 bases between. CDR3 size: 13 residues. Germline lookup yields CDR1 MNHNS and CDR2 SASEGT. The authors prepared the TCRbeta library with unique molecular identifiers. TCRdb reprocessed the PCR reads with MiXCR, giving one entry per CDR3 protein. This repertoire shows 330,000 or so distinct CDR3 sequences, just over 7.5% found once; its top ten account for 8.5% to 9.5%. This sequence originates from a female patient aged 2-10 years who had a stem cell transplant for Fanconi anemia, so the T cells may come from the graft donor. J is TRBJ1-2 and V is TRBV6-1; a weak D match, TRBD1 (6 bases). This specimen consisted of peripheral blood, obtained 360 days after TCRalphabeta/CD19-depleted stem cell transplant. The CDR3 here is CASRDTGYYGYTF. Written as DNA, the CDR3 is TGTGCCAGCAGGGACACAGGGTACTATGGCTACACCTTC.